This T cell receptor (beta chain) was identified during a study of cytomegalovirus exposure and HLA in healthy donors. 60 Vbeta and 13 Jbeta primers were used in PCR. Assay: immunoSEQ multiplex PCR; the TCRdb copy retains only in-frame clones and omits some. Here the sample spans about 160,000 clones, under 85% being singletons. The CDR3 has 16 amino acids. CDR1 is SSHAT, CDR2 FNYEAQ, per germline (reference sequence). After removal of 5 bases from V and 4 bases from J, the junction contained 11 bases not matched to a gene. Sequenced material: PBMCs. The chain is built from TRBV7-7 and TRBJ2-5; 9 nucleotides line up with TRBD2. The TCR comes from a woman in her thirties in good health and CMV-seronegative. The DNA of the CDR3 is TGTGCCAGCAGCGCGGGTAGCGGGAGTGGAGGAGAGACCCAGTACTTC. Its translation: CASSAGSGSGGETQYF.